This TCR beta chain was recorded in a study of response to subunit inactivated influenza vaccine (dated by TCRdb to 2016 to 2019). Looking at the study overall: The study used deep quantitative T cell receptor repertoire profiling to track responses to a trivalent subunit inactivated influenza vaccine. General findings and caveats noted by the study authors: The authors proposed that each seasonal influenza vaccination may bring in only a limited number of new T cells.

The receptor library was made with RT-PCR. Sequencing was performed on an Illumina HiSeq 2500. Clones were called with MiXCR by TCRdb after fastp trimmed the public reads at Q25, and only in-frame beta chains were retained. Each CDR3 protein gets just one entry, which takes the most common genes and DNA from the rows behind it. Across this sample there are about 620,000 distinct CDR3 sequences, with about 12% seen only once. The ten largest account for 10% to 13% of the sample. The V end loses 3 bases and the J end loses 3 bases, and a stretch of 16 bases separates them. The germline V gene encodes CDR1 KGHSH and CDR2 LQKENI. The CDR3, cysteine through phenylalanine, is 16 amino acids long. The only DNA kept is the CDR3, 48 bases in frame from the first base. This clonotype was seen only a few times. Its antigen is still unknown. The input lacks base qualities; no much larger clone sits a single base away.

The TCR originated in a man aged 50 or older who received an inactivated influenza vaccine. Donor details come from another sample of the same person, matched by shared clones. The V and J genes are TRBV18 and TRBJ2-3; the D gene cannot be resolved beyond TRBD1 or TRBD2, each matching 5 bases. Sample: PBMCs from blood, taken on the day of vaccination. The bases read TGTGCCAGCTCACCTGGGCGTTTGGGGACGACAGATACGCAGTATTTT. It encodes CASSPGRLGTTDTQYF.